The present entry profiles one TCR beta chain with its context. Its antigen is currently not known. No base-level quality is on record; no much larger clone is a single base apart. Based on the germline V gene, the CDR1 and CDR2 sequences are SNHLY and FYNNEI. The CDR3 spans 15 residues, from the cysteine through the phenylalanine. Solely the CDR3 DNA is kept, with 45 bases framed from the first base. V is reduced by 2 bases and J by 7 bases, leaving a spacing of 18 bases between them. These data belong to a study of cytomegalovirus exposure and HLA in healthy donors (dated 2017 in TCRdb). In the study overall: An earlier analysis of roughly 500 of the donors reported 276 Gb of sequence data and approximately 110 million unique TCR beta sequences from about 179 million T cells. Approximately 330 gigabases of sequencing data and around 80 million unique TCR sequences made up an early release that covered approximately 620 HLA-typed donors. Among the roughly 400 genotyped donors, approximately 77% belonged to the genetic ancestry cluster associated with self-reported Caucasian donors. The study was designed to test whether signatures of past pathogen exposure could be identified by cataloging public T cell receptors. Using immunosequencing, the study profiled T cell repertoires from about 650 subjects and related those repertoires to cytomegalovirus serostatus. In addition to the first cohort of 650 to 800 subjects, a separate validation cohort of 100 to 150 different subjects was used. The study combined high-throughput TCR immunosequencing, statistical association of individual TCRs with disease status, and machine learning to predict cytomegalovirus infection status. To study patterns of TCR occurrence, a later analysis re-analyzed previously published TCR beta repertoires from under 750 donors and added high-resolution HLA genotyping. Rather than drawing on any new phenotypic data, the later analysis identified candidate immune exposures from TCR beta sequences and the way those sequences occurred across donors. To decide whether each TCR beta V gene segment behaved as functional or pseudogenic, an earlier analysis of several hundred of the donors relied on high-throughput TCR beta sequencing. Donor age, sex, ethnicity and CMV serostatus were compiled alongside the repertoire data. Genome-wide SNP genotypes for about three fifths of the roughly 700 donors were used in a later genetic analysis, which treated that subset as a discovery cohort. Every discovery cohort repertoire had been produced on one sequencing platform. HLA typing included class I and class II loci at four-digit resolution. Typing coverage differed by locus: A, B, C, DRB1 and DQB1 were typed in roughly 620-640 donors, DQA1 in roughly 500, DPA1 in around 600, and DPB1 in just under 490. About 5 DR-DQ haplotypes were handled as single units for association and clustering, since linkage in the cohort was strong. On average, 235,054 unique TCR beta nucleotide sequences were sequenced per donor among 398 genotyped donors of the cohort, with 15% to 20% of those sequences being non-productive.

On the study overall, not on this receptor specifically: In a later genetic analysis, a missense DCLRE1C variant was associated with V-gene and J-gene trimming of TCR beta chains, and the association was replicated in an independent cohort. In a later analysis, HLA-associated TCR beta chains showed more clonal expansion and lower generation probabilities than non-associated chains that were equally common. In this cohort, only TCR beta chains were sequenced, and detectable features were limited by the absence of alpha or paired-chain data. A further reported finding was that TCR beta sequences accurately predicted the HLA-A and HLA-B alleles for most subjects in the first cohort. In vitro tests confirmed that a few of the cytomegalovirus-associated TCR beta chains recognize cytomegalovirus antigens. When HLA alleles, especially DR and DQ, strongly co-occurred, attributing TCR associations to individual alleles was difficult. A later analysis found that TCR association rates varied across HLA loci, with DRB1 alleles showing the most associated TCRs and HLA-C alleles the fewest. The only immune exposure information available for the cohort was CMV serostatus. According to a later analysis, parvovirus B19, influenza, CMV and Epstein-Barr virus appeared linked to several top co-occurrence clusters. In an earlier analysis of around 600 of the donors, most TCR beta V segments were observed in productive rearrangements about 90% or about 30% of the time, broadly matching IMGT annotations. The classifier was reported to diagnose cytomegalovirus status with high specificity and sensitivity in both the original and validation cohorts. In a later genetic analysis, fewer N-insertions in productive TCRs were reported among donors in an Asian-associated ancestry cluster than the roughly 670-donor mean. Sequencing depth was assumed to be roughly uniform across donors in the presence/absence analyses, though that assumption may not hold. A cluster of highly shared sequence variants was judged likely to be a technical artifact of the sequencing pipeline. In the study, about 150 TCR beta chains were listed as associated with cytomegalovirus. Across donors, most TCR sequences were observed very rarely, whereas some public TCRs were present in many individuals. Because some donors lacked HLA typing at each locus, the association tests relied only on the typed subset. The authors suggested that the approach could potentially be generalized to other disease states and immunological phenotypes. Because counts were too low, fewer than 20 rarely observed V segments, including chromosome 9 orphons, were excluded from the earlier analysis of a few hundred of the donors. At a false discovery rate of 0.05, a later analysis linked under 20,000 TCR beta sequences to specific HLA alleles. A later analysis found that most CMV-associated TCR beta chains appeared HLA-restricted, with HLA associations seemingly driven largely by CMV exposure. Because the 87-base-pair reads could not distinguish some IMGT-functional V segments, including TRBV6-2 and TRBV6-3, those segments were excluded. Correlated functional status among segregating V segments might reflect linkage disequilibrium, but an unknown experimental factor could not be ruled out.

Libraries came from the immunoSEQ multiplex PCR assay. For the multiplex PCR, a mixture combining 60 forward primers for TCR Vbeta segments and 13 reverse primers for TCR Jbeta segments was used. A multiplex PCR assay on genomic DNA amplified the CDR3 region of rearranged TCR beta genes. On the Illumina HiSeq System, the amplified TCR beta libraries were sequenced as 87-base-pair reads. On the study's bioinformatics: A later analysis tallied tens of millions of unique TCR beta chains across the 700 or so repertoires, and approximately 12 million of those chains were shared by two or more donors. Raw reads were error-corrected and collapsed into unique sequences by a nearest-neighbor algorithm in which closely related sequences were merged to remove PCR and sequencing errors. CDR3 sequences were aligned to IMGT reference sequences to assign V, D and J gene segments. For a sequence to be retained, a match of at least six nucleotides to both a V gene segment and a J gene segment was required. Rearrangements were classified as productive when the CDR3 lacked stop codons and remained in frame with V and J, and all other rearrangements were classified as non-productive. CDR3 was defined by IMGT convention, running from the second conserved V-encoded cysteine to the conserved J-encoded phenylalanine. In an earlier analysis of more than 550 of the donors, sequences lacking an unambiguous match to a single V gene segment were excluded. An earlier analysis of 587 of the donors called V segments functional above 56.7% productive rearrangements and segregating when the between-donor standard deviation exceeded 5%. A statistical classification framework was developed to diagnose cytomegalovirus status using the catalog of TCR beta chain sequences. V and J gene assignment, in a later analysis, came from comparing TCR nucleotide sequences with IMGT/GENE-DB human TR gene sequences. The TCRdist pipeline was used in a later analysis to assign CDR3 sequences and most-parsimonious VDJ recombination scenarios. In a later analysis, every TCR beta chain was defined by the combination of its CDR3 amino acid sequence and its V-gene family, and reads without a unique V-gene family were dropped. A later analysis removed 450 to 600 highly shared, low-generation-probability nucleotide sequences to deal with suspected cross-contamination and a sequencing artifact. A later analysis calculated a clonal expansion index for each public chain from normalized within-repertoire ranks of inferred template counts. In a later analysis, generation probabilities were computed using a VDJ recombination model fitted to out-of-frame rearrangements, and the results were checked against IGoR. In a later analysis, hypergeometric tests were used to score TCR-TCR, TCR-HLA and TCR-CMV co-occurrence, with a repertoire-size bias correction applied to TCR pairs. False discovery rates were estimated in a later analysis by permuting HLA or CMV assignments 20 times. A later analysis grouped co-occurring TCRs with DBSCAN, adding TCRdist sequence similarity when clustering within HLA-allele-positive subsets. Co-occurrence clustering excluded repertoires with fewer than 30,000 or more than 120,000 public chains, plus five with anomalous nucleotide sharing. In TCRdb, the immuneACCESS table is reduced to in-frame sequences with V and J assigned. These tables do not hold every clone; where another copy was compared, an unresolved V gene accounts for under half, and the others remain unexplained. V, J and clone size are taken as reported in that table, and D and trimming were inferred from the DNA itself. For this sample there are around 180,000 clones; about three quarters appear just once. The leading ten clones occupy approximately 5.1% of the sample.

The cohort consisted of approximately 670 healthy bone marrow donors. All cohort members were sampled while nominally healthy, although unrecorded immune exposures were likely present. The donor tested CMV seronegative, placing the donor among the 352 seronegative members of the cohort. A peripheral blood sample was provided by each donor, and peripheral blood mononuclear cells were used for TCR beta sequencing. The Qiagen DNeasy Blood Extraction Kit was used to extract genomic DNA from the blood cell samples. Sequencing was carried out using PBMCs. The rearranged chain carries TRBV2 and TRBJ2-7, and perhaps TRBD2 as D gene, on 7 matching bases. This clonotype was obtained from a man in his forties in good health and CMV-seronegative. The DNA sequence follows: TGTGCCAGCAGTGAATTATCGAAAGGGGGGGGAGAGCAGTACTTC. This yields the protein CASSELSKGGGEQYF. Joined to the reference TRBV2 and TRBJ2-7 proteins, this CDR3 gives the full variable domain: EPEVTQTPSHQVTQMGQEVILRCVPISNHLYFYWYRQILGQKVEFLVSFYNNEISEKSEIFDDQFSVERPDGSNFTLKIRSTKLEDSAMYFCASSELSKGGGEQYFGPGTRLTVT.